These T cell receptor beta chains were read from a single sample in a study of response to subunit inactivated influenza vaccine. Each CDR3 protein is one row after TCRdb ran MiXCR on the RT-PCR reads. The sample records 750,000 to 850,000 distinct CDR3 sequences, around 18% being singletons. The sample was PBMCs from blood, taken 4 to 6 days after vaccination. Receptor source: a man aged 50-59 years who received an inactivated influenza vaccine. Each CDR3 is given with its conserved first and last residue. D genes are given only for firm matches. Size values are once, few and many counts, or a class for expanded clones, and some rows have none.

>TRBV5-1|TRBJ2-5|TRBD1|once
CASSLSPGTANQETQYF
TGCGCCAGCAGCCTAAGCCCTGGGACAGCCAACCAAGAGACCCAGTACTTC
>TRBV9|TRBJ2-2|TRBD2|-
CASSVGGAGSGELFF
TGTGCCAGCAGCGTAGGAGGAGCGGGGTCCGGGGAGCTGTTTTTT
>TRBV29-1|TRBJ2-1|TRBD2|many
CSVDRLAGGPGQFF
TGCAGCGTCGACCGACTAGCGGGAGGGCCAGGGCAGTTCTTC
>TRBV5-6|TRBJ1-5|-|-
CASSLFTGPNQPQHF
TGTGCCAGCAGCTTGTTTACTGGGCCCAATCAGCCCCAGCATTTT
>TRBV5-1|TRBJ2-5|-|-
CASRILGRAWETQYF
TGCGCCAGCAGGATCCTCGGCAGGGCATGGGAGACCCAGTACTTC
>TRBV12-3/TRBV12-4|TRBJ1-1|TRBD1|many
CASSPRQGGAEAFF
TGTGCCAGCAGTCCGCGACAGGGGGGCGCGGAAGCTTTCTTT
>TRBV20-1|TRBJ2-5|TRBD2|few
CSATGLAGVGETQYF
TGCAGTGCGACCGGACTAGCGGGGGTGGGTGAGACCCAGTACTTC
>TRBV6-5|TRBJ2-7|-|many
CDPREAYEQYF
TGTGACCCGAGGGAGGCCTACGAGCAGTACTTC
>TRBV5-1|TRBJ1-3|-|-
CASSLGGRTSGNTIYF
TGCGCCAGCAGCTTGGGTGGTAGGACCTCTGGAAACACCATATATTTT
>TRBV6-6|TRBJ2-3|TRBD1|few
CAIQGKDTQYF
TGTGCCATACAGGGGAAAGATACGCAGTATTTT
>TRBV4-2|TRBJ1-4|-|-
CASSQEGATNEKLFF
TGTGCCAGCAGCCAAGAGGGCGCAACTAATGAAAAACTGTTTTTT
>TRBV20-1|TRBJ2-5|TRBD1|many
CSAHRGQETQYF
TGCAGTGCTCACAGGGGTCAAGAGACCCAGTACTTC
>TRBV29-1|TRBJ2-2|TRBD2|few
CSGGTSFGELFF
TGCAGCGGAGGGACTAGCTTCGGGGAGCTGTTTTTT
>TRBV5-3|TRBJ1-5|-|-
CARSLDTGDQPQHF
TGTGCCAGAAGCCTCGACACTGGGGATCAGCCCCAGCATTTT
>TRBV27|TRBJ1-5|-|few
CASSLAEWEPQHF
TGTGCCAGCAGTTTAGCGGAGTGGGAGCCCCAGCATTTT
>TRBV7-9|TRBJ2-5|TRBD1|-
CASSTYRGSWETQYF
TGTGCCAGCAGCACTTACAGGGGGTCTTGGGAGACCCAGTACTTC
>TRBV19|TRBJ2-4|TRBD1|few
CASSRGQGGIQYF
TGTGCCAGTAGTCGGGGACAGGGAGGCATTCAGTACTTC
>TRBV5-6|TRBJ2-7|-|few
CASSLDWTDYEQYF
TGTGCCAGCAGCTTGGATTGGACTGACTACGAGCAGTACTTC
>TRBV9|TRBJ2-5|TRBD1|few
CASSAGQGAKTQYF
TGTGCCAGCAGCGCGGGACAGGGGGCGAAGACCCAGTACTTC
>TRBV12-3/TRBV12-4|TRBJ2-1|TRBD2|many
CASRGTSGSNEQFF
TGTGCCAGCAGAGGGACTAGCGGGAGCAATGAGCAGTTCTTC
>TRBV20-1|TRBJ2-1|TRBD1|few
CSARGDRTGGYNEQFF
TGCAGTGCTAGAGGAGACCGGACAGGGGGCTACAATGAGCAGTTCTTC
>TRBV10-1|TRBJ2-5|-|-
CASSETSGLQETQYF
TGCGCCAGCAGTGAGACTTCGGGACTTCAAGAGACCCAGTACTTC
>TRBV12-3/TRBV12-4|TRBJ2-5|-|few
CASSSIETQYF
TGTGCCAGCAGTTCCATAGAGACCCAGTACTTC
>TRBV3-1|TRBJ1-5|-|-
CASSQGSQANQPQHF
TGTGCCAGCAGCCAGGGGTCTCAGGCCAATCAGCCCCAGCATTTT
>TRBV20-1|TRBJ2-5|TRBD2|once
CSALRAAGGAETQYF
TGCAGTGCTCTCCGAGCCGCGGGGGGTGCCGAGACCCAGTACTTC
>TRBV10-3|TRBJ1-1|-|few
CAISVSENTEAFF
TGTGCCATCAGTGTTTCAGAGAACACTGAAGCTTTCTTT
>TRBV5-5|TRBJ2-1|TRBD2|-
CASRPGTRPIFSYNEQFF
TGTGCCAGCAGACCCGGGACTAGGCCTATCTTTTCCTACAATGAGCAGTTCTTC
>TRBV20-1|TRBJ2-7|-|-
CSAAPGSGGPYEQYF
TGCAGTGCAGCCCCCGGGAGTGGAGGTCCCTACGAGCAGTACTTC
>TRBV20-1|TRBJ1-2|-|few
CSATTTTNYGYTF
TGCAGTGCAACTACGACCACTAACTATGGCTACACCTTC
>TRBV7-9|TRBJ2-5|TRBD2|few
CASSLDPAGGRKTQYF
TGTGCCAGCAGCTTAGACCCAGCGGGGGGCAGAAAGACCCAGTACTTC
>TRBV24-1|TRBJ2-3|-|many
CATSDFDRDTDTQYF
TGTGCCACCAGTGATTTCGACAGAGACACAGATACGCAGTATTTT
>TRBV12-3/TRBV12-4|TRBJ2-3|-|many
CASCEGGTDTQYF
TGTGCCAGCTGTGAGGGAGGCACAGATACGCAGTATTTT
>TRBV29-1|TRBJ2-7|-|few
CSVGGALGAYEQYF
TGCAGCGTCGGAGGGGCTTTGGGGGCGTACGAGCAGTACTTC
>TRBV5-1|TRBJ2-3|TRBD2|-
CASSELAGGRTQYF
TGCGCCAGCAGCGAACTAGCGGGAGGTCGTACGCAGTATTTT
>TRBV6-6|TRBJ2-7|-|-
CVSREFTEQYF
TGTGTCAGCAGAGAGTTCACCGAGCAGTACTTC
>TRBV7-3|TRBJ2-1|TRBD2|-
CASSSRPDSGSGATYNEQFF
TGTGCCAGCAGCTCCCGGCCAGACTCGGGGAGCGGGGCAACCTACAATGAGCAGTTCTTC
>TRBV30|TRBJ2-3|-|-
CAWSVLEADTQYF
TGTGCCTGGAGTGTACTAGAAGCAGATACGCAGTATTTT
>TRBV7-2|TRBJ1-1|-|few
CASSLNRALTVGAFF
TGTGCCAGCAGCCTGAACAGGGCCCTAACAGTTGGCGCTTTCTTT
>TRBV20-1|TRBJ2-5|TRBD1|few
CSAPRQGAQETQYF
TGCAGTGCGCCCCGACAGGGGGCCCAAGAGACCCAGTACTTC
>TRBV25-1|TRBJ2-1|-|-
CASSGPDVSSYNEQFF
TGTGCCAGCAGTGGGCCCGACGTGAGCTCCTACAATGAGCAGTTCTTC
>TRBV7-6|TRBJ2-7|-|many
CASSLGRVYEQYF
TGTGCCAGCAGCTTAGGACGGGTCTACGAGCAGTACTTC
>TRBV12-3/TRBV12-4|TRBJ2-7|-|few
CASSPGTPLVYEQYF
TGTGCCAGCAGTCCAGGGACACCCCTTGTCTACGAGCAGTACTTC
>TRBV29-1|TRBJ1-1|-|-
CSVEDDGGMAEAFF
TGCAGCGTTGAAGATGACGGGGGGATGGCTGAAGCTTTCTTT
>TRBV9|TRBJ2-5|TRBD2|many
CASSAGGGGETQYF
TGTGCCAGCAGCGCGGGAGGGGGTGGGGAGACCCAGTACTTC
>TRBV7-2|TRBJ1-2|TRBD1|once
CASSPQGGDGYTF
TGTGCCAGCAGCCCACAGGGGGGAGATGGCTACACCTTC
>TRBV29-1|TRBJ1-1|-|many
CSVRGPYTEAFF
TGCAGCGTCCGAGGGCCATACACTGAAGCTTTCTTT
>TRBV28|TRBJ2-1|TRBD2|few
CASSLLLAGGRGEQFF
TGTGCCAGCAGTTTATTGCTAGCGGGAGGCCGTGGCGAGCAGTTCTTC
>TRBV6-1|TRBJ2-5|-|few
CASSEHRVQETQYF
TGTGCCAGCAGTGAACACCGGGTGCAAGAGACCCAGTACTTC
>TRBV15|TRBJ2-1|TRBD2|-
CATSRGPSGSYNEQFF
TGTGCCACCAGCAGAGGGCCAAGCGGGAGCTACAATGAGCAGTTCTTC
>TRBV29-1|TRBJ2-1|TRBD1|many
CSVYRGGEQFF
TGCAGCGTCTACAGGGGCGGTGAGCAGTTCTTC
>TRBV11-2|TRBJ2-1|TRBD2|few
CASSLVGGSGSTYNEQFF
TGTGCCAGCAGCTTAGTTGGAGGGAGCGGGAGTACCTACAATGAGCAGTTCTTC
>TRBV7-8|TRBJ2-3|TRBD2|few
CASSLVSQSAGHTDTQYF
TGTGCCAGCAGCTTAGTATCACAGTCAGCGGGGCACACAGATACGCAGTATTTT
>TRBV6-1|TRBJ2-3|TRBD2|-
CASRSAAGTSVYTQYF
TGTGCCAGCAGATCCGCCGCCGGGACTAGCGTATATACGCAGTATTTT
>TRBV2|TRBJ2-1|TRBD2|-
CASSERGRSYNEQFF
TGTGCCAGCAGCGAGCGGGGGCGCTCCTACAATGAGCAGTTCTTC